These 31 T cell receptor beta chains originate from one sample sequenced in a study of cytomegalovirus exposure and HLA in healthy donors. Use of 60 Vbeta and 13 Jbeta primers characterized the PCR. Only in-frame clones appear in the TCRdb table, and some are missing; sequencing was by immunoSEQ multiplex PCR. The sample contains about 150,000 clones, around 79% of which appear only once. The sequencing sample was made of PBMCs. These receptor sequences come from a man between 18 and 29 years old in good health and CMV-seronegative.

The genes are TRBV10-2 and TRBJ1-3, with 7 bases identical to TRBD1. With V trimmed by 5 bases and J by 4 bases, 14 bases remained unmatched. This CDR3 comprises 17 residues. CDR1 and CDR2 from the germline V gene are WSHSY and SAAADI. Here the CDR3 reads CASSWDSISLGGNTIYF. CDR3 coding DNA: TGCGCCAGCAGTTGGGACAGTATTTCCCTTGGCGGAAACACCATATATTTT.

The chain recombines TRBV4-3 with TRBJ2-7, with 8 bases fitting TRBD2. The CDR3 contains 17 residues. The ends lost 3 bases at V and 0 bases at J; junction bases unmatched: 10. Germline-derived CDR1 and CDR2 are LGHNA and YSLEER. CDR3 DNA sequence: TGCGCCAGCAGCCACCGGGGGAGAGCGGGGGACTCCTACGAGCAGTACTTC. Encoded protein: CASSHRGRAGDSYEQYF.

This clone was seen just once. The V call is TRBV27, the J call TRBJ1-6; D might be TRBD1 (6 bases). With 3 bases removed from V and 10 bases from J, the gap between germline ends came to 13 bases. The germline V gene encodes CDR1 MNHEY and CDR2 SMNVEV (reference sequence). There are 14 residues in the CDR3. The CDR3 loop reads CASSLGATGSPLHF. The DNA of the CDR3 is TGTGCCAGCAGTTTGGGGGCAACCGGCTCACCCCTCCACTTT.

This rearrangement joins TRBV7-9 to TRBJ1-3; the match to TRBD1 covers 8 bases. The germline V gene encodes CDR1 SEHNR and CDR2 FQNEAQ (reference sequence). Trimming cost V 5 bases and J 3 bases; bases outside gene matches: 3. This CDR3 has 14 amino acids. This CDR3 is CASSPGTGGNTIYF. The CDR3 coding sequence is TGTGCCAGCAGCCCCGGGACAGGTGGAAACACCATATATTTT.

This sequence joins TRBV4-1 and TRBJ2-7; perhaps TRBD2 as D (6 bases). Looked up from germline, CDR1 is MGHRA and CDR2 is YSYEKL. The CDR3 is made up of 14 amino acids. V lost 1 base to trimming and J lost 4 bases, with 11 bases between them. The CDR3 spells CASSQGGEYYEQYF. The CDR3 DNA is TGCGCCAGCAGCCAAGGGGGGGAATATTACGAGCAGTACTTC.

This chain links TRBV19 with TRBJ1-5; D unclear. CDR1 and CDR2 from the germline V gene are LNHDA and SQIVND (reference sequence). Trimming took off 5 bases at V and 0 bases at J, with 8 bases between the two ends. The CDR3 contains 14 residues. Written as DNA, the CDR3 is TGTGCCAGTAGTGAACAGACTAGCAATCAGCCCCAGCATTTT. Its protein is CASSEQTSNQPQHF.

About this clone: Other DNA sequences of this sample code for an identical CDR3. The chain joins TRBV9 to TRBJ1-1; D uncertain. Trimming pared 0 bases from V and 5 bases from J, leaving 8 bases between. The germline CDR1 and CDR2 sequences are SGDLS and YYNGEE. The CDR3 covers 13 residues. Here the CDR3 reads CASSVGPGTEAFF. The CDR3, as DNA: TGTGCCAGCAGCGTAGGACCGGGAACTGAAGCTTTCTTT.

The rearrangement joins TRBV7-9 to TRBJ1-6, with 10 bases that match TRBD1. There are 18 residues in the CDR3. The germline V gene has CDR1 SEHNR and CDR2 FQNEAQ (reference sequence). The V gene end was trimmed by 4 bases and the J gene end by 6 bases; junction bases not matched to a gene: 12. Here the CDR3 reads CASSSPGQGVAFNSPLHF. Written as DNA, the CDR3 is TGTGCCAGCAGCTCCCCAGGACAGGGGGTGGCCTTTAATTCACCCCTCCACTTT.

The gene calls are TRBV7-9 and TRBJ2-7, with a possible D match to TRBD2 (6 bases). Trimming left V 3 bases short and J 2 bases short, with 11 bases between. Per the germline V gene, CDR1 is SEHNR and CDR2 is FQNEAQ (reference sequence). This CDR3 comprises 14 residues. DNA of the CDR3: TGTGCCAGCAGCTTTCGGGAGAGAACCTACGAGCAGTACTTC. Translated: CASSFRERTYEQYF.

The rearrangement uses TRBV7-2 and TRBJ2-3; 7 bases are shared with TRBD2. V trimming: 4 bases; J trimming: 6 bases; junction bases outside the gene matches: 10. The CDR3 length is 15 residues. The germline V gene has CDR1 SGHTA and CDR2 FQGNSA. As DNA, the CDR3 is TGTGCCAGCAGCTCGGGACTAAGCTTTAGGGATACGCAGTATTTT. Its protein is CASSSGLSFRDTQYF.

The chain couples TRBV7-2 to TRBJ2-7, with 10 bases matching TRBD2. Germline V CDR1 and CDR2: SGHTA, FQGNSA. This CDR3 spans 16 amino acids. V gave up 7 bases and J gave up 6 bases; unmatched junction bases: 15. The CDR3 loop reads CASTPQLAGTLPEQYF. As DNA, the CDR3 is TGTGCCAGCACCCCTCAACTAGCGGGGACCCTCCCCGAGCAGTACTTC.

V is TRBV5-1 and J is TRBJ2-1; D is possibly TRBD1 or TRBD2 (6 bases each). V gave up 4 bases and J gave up 5 bases, with 31 bases separating them. The CDR3 spans 20 residues. CDR1 and CDR2 from the germline V gene are SGHRS and YFSETQ. The CDR3: CASSLGRLGAHSLNHNEQFF. CDR3 bases: TGCGCCAGCAGCCTGGGGAGGTTGGGGGCCCATTCGCTAAACCACAATGAGCAGTTCTTC. Full variable domain (rest looked up from reference TRBV5-1 and TRBJ2-1): KAGVTQTPRYLIKTRGQQVTLSCSPISGHRSVSWYQQTPGQGLQFLFEYFSETQRNKGNFPGRFSGRQFSNSRSEMNVSTLELGDSALYLCASSLGRLGAHSLNHNEQFFGPGTRLTVL.

The CDR3 reads CASSHELGAQETQYF. The DNA of the CDR3 is TGTGCCAGCAGCCACGAGTTGGGGGCCCAAGAGACCCAGTACTTC. The chain has TRBV5-6 and TRBJ2-5; possible D gene TRBD1, 6 bases. This CDR3 contains 15 residues. CDR1 is SGHDT, CDR2 YYEEEE, per germline. V dropped 4 bases and J dropped 1 base, with 14 bases sitting between them.

V is TRBV28 and J is TRBJ2-2, with 8 bases identical to TRBD2. V was clipped by 3 bases and J by 7 bases; unmatched bases: 10. The CDR3 loop spans 16 amino acids. Germline loops: CDR1 MDHEN, CDR2 SYDVKM. The CDR3 coding sequence is TGTGCCAGCAGTTTCAGAGCGGGGGCCTTAGGCGGGGAGCTGTTTTTT. Translated: CASSFRAGALGGELFF.

The CDR3 DNA reads as TGTGCCAGCAGCTTAACCACATATGGCTACACCTTC. Its protein product is CASSLTTYGYTF. The V and J genes are TRBV5-5 and TRBJ1-2; unclear D gene. From germline, CDR1 is SGHKS and CDR2 YYEKEE (reference sequence). The CDR3 runs to 12 residues. With 2 bases removed from V and 5 bases from J, the gap between germline ends came to 7 bases.

This clone turned up a few times. This sequence joins TRBV11-2 and TRBJ1-5, with 8 bases that match TRBD1. The CDR3 is made up of 17 amino acids. The J segment lost 6 bases and the V segment lost 5 bases, leaving 15 bases of the junction unmatched. Germline V gene lookup returns CDR1 SGHAT and CDR2 FQNNGV. The CDR3 nucleotides read TGTGCCAGCAGCGCCGACGCGACAGGGGCGCGGGGTCAGCCCCAGCATTTT. This translates into CASSADATGARGQPQHF.

This rearrangement joins TRBV4-1 to TRBJ2-7; 8 bases match TRBD1. CDR1 and CDR2 (germline): MGHRA, YSYEKL. The CDR3 contains 15 residues. J lost 3 bases, V lost 4 bases, and 8 bases had no gene match. The CDR3 is CASSPDRTGIYEQYF. Written as DNA, the CDR3 is TGCGCCAGCAGCCCAGACCGGACAGGGATCTACGAGCAGTACTTC.

This clone was recorded a few times. CDR3 DNA sequence: TGTGCCAGCAGCTTAGCTGGTCAGGGGCTACGAGAGACCCAGTACTTC. Protein product: CASSLAGQGLRETQYF. This chain joins TRBV7-8 and TRBJ2-5, with D tentatively TRBD1 (6 bases). The CDR3 is made up of 16 amino acids. Trimming removed 0 bases at V and 4 bases at J, with 15 bases between. CDR1 and CDR2 (germline): SGHVS, FQNEAQ.

The J gene is TRBJ2-4, the V gene TRBV19, with D maybe TRBD2 (6 bases). V was shortened by 2 bases and J by 6 bases, with 8 bases between the two germline ends. The CDR3 covers 13 residues. CDR1 is LNHDA and CDR2 is SQIVND in the germline V gene (reference sequence). The CDR3 DNA is TGTGCCAGTAGTATACAGGGAGGAAACATTCAGTACTTC. Its protein product is CASSIQGGNIQYF.

This sequence joins TRBV14 and TRBJ1-2; the D is unclear. Germline V gives CDR1 SGHDN, CDR2 FVKESK. Trimming left V 1 base short and J 4 bases short, with 10 bases between. This CDR3 is built from 14 residues. CDR3 nucleotide sequence: TGTGCCAGCAGCCAAGTTCACAGTTCCTATGGCTACACCTTC. It translates to CASSQVHSSYGYTF.

This clone has only a few counts. The V call is TRBV2, the J call TRBJ2-2, with 8 bases identical to TRBD1. CDR1 SNHLY and CDR2 FYNNEI come from the germline V gene. This CDR3 is 14 amino acids long. V lost 6 bases and J lost 6; bases outside the gene matches: 6. CDR3 amino acids: CASRFRGRPGELFF. For the CDR3, the DNA is TGTGCCAGCAGGTTCAGGGGGCGTCCCGGGGAGCTGTTTTTT.

This sequence joins TRBV19 and TRBJ2-4; 8 bases are shared with TRBD1. Germline CDR1 LNHDA, CDR2 SQIVND (reference sequence). The V segment lost 5 bases and the J segment 5 bases; nucleotides outside the gene matches: 8. The CDR3 length is 15 residues. The CDR3 reads CASSFTVDRENIQYF. The CDR3 bases are TGTGCCAGTAGTTTCACAGTGGACAGGGAAAACATTCAGTACTTC.

This rearrangement joins TRBV5-4 to TRBJ1-2; D gene unclear. Trimming shortened V by 0 bases and J by 8 bases, and 14 bases separated the two germline ends. CDR3 length: 14 residues. The germline CDR1 and CDR2 sequences are SGHNT and YYREEE (reference sequence). CDR3 in amino acids: CASSLAVLAGGYTF. The CDR3 nucleotides are TGTGCCAGCAGCTTGGCCGTCTTAGCCGGGGGCTACACCTTC. The whole variable domain, filled in from reference TRBV5-4 and TRBJ1-2, reads ETGVTQSPTHLIKTRGQQVTLRCSSQSGHNTVSWYQQALGQGPQFIFQYYREEENGRGNFPPRFSGLQFPNYSSELNVNALELDDSALYLCASSLAVLAGGYTFGSGTRLTVV.

V usage is TRBV9 and J usage is TRBJ1-2; TRBD1 matches at 10 bases. There are 16 residues in the CDR3. CDR1 and CDR2 (germline): SGDLS, YYNGEE. Trimming at V came to 3 bases and at J to 4 bases, leaving 9 bases not matched to a gene. The DNA of the CDR3 is TGTGCCAGCAGCGGCGGGACAGGGGAATCAGCCTATGGCTACACCTTC. This codes for CASSGGTGESAYGYTF.

This chain links TRBV2 with TRBJ1-4; TRBD1 matches at 7 bases. The germline CDR1 and CDR2 sequences are SNHLY and FYNNEI. CDR3 length: 15 amino acids. V shed 6 bases, J shed 6 bases, and the junction held 10 bases outside the gene matches. DNA of the CDR3: TGTGCCAGCAGACGGGCGACAGGGAGGTATGAAAAACTGTTTTTT. This encodes CASRRATGRYEKLFF.

The chain links TRBV10-1 to TRBJ1-1; 8 nucleotides match TRBD1. The J segment lost 6 bases and the V segment lost 6 bases, leaving 6 bases of the junction unmatched. CDR1 WNHNN and CDR2 SYGVQD come from the germline V gene (reference sequence). The CDR3 has 13 residues. CDR3 sequence reads: CASREDREAEAFF. The CDR3 DNA reads as TGCGCCAGCAGGGAGGACAGGGAGGCTGAAGCTTTCTTT.

The rearrangement uses TRBV5-1 and TRBJ2-1; 14 bases align to TRBD2. Germline V gene sequence: CDR1 SGHRS, CDR2 YFSETQ. J lost 7 bases, V lost 4 bases, and 13 bases had no gene match. This CDR3 is built from 18 residues. CDR3 coding DNA: TGCGCCAGCAGCCCCTCGGGACTAGCGGGGGAGCCGGGGAATGAGCAGTTCTTC. The encoded protein is CASSPSGLAGEPGNEQFF.

CDR3 sequence reads: CASSEYRGVTEAFF. The DNA of the CDR3 is TGTGCCAGCAGTGAATACAGGGGGGTCACTGAAGCTTTCTTT. The V call is TRBV6-1, the J call TRBJ1-1, with TRBD1 matching over 8 bases. The CDR3 sequence is 14 residues long. Trimming took 2 bases from V and 4 from J; bases not matched to a gene: 3. Germline CDR1 MNHNS, CDR2 SASEGT.

V usage is TRBV5-1 and J usage is TRBJ1-1; TRBD1 agrees at 11 bases. The CDR3 totals 17 residues. V was clipped by 4 bases and J by 2 bases; unmatched bases: 10. Germline loops: CDR1 SGHRS, CDR2 YFSETQ. DNA of the CDR3: TGCGCCAGCAGCAAGGACAGGGGGCTAGGCGTTAACACTGAAGCTTTCTTT. Translation: CASSKDRGLGVNTEAFF.

This clone was observed a single time. CDR3 amino acids: CASSTTGGVRYNEQFF. CDR3 nucleotides: TGTGCCAGTAGTACCACGGGGGGGGTTCGCTACAATGAGCAGTTCTTC. The J gene is TRBJ2-1, the V gene TRBV19, with 8 nucleotides matching TRBD2. CDR3 length: 16 residues. V lost 4 bases to trimming and J lost 3 bases; unmatched junction nucleotides: 8. Germline V gives CDR1 LNHDA, CDR2 SQIVND (reference sequence).

This chain joins TRBV28 and TRBJ1-5; maybe TRBD1 (5 bases). V was cut by 11 bases and J by 2 bases, with 16 bases left in between. CDR3 length equals 14 residues. Germline V lookup: CDR1 MDHEN, CDR2 SYDVKM. CDR3 in amino acids: CALRRGGGNQPQHF. The CDR3 nucleotides read TGTGCCCTTCGCCGGGGGGGTGGCAATCAGCCCCAGCATTTT.